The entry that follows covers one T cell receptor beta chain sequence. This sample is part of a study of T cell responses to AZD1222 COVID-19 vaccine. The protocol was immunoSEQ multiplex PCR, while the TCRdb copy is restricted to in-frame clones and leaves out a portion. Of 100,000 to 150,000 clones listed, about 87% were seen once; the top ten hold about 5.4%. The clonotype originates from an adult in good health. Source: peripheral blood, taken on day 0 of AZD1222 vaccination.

CDR3 residues: CASSYQGLGISPLHF. The DNA of the CDR3 is TGTGCCAGCAGCTACCAGGGACTCGGTATATCACCCCTCCACTTT. The V gene is TRBV7-3, the J gene TRBJ1-6, with TRBD1 as a possible D gene (5 bases). Germline values: CDR1 SGHTA, CDR2 FQGTGA. The CDR3 totals 15 residues. Trimming left V 4 bases short and J 10 bases short, with 17 bases between.